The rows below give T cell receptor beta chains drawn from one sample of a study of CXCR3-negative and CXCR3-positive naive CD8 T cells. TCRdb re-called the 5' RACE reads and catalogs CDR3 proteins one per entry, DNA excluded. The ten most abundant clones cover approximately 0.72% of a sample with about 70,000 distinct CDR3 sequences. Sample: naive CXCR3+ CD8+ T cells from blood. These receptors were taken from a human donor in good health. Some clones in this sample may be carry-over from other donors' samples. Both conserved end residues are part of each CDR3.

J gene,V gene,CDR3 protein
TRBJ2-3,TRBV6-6,CASSNTAVYTDTQYF
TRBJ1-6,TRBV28,CASSPASGGYLSPLHF
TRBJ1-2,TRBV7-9,CASTSVVVDRGVYGYTF
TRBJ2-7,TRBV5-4,CASSPAMGEQYF
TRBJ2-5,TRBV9,CASSVDTGSRETQYF
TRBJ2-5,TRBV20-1,CSATSPVIGETQYF
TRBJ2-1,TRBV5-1,CASSLSSGNVNEQFF
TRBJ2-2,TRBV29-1,CSVGGTEKVGELFF
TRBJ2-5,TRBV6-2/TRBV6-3,CASSYPGITQETQYF
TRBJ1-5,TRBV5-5,CASSPSGGGTFGNQPQHF
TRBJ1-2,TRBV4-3,CASSQGGDRALPLGYTF
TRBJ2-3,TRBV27,CASSPRRGITDTQYF
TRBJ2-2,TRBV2,CASSPSSTGTANTGELFF
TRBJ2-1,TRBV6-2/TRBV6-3,CASTEGGQGNEQFF
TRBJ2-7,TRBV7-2,CASSLTAGHGYEQYF
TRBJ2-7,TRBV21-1,CASSKARLYEQYF
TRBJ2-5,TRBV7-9,CASSFPTIETQYF
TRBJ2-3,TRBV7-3,CASSFLFYDREGTDTQYF
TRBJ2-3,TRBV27,CASSAGGPDTQYF
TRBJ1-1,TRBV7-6,CASSGSTDSRTEAFF
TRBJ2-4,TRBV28,CASSSYTKNIQYF
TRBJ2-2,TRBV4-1,CASSQDGYQGQGFPFAGELFF
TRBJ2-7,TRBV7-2,CASSFGPSSYEQYF
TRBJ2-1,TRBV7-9,CASSPTSGGAVEQFF
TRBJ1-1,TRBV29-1,CSALGGELDTEAFF
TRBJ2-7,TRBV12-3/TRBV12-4,CASSFGSYYEQYF
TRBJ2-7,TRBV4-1,CASSQAQIPRAEQYF
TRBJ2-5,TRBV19,CASSIISGETQYF
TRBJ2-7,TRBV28,CASLSFLSGDKYEQYF
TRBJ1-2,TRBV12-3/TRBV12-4,CASRKDGNGYTF
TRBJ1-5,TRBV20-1,CSARDFSVGQGLNQPQHF
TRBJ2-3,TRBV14,CASSQDKGRGPTDTQYF
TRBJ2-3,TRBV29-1,CSVMTGGGTDTQYF
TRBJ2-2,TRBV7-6,CASSLAYASGGQITGELFF
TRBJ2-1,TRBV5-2,CATMSGVSSYNEQFF
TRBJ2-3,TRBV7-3,CASSLTWDPPDTQYF
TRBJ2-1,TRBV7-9,CASSLSSLEQFF
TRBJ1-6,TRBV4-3,CASSQDPWNSPLHF
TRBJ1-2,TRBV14,CASSQGQGWYYGYTF
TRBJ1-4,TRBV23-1,CASSPYPGQGMKNEKLFF
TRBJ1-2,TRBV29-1,CSVERPNGYTF
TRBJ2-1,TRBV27,CASSFSRDRAYNEQFF
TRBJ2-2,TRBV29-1,CSVEEAGMGFAGELFF
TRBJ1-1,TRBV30,CAWSRGSPGTEAFF
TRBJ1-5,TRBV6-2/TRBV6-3,CASSSRSGGGLNQPQHF
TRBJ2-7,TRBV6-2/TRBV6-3,CASSYGGQGIREQYF
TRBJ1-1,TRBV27,CASSSEAARGTEAFF
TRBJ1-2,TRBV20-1,CSAFPTGDNYGYTF
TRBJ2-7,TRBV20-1,CSARDDNTYEQYF
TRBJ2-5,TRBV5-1,CASSLRLRGVRETQYF
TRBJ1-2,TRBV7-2,CASSLNLVGKGYTF
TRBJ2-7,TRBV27,CASSSDITGFSYEQYF
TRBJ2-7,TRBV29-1,CSVEMTYEQYF
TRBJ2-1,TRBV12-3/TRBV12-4,CASKWGRGYNEQFF
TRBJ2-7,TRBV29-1,CSVGNSDYEQYF
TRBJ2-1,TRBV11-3,CASSSDRGSYNEQFF
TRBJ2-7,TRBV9,CASSPGRAYEQYF
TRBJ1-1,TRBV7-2,CASSRGQNTEAFF
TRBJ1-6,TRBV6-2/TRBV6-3,CASSWDNSPLHF